This T cell receptor (beta chain) appears in the sequencing data of a study of blood T cell repertoires in COVID-19. Authors' processing steps: Amplification with reference gene primers provided the estimates of nucleated cell counts. Here immunoSEQ multiplex PCR was the method, and the copy in TCRdb shows in-frame clones only, minus some. V and J calls plus clone size are reproduced from that table; the DNA served to infer D and trimming. The sample contains some 31,000 clones, around nine tenths of which appear only once. The TCR comes from a human donor with active COVID-19. The donor label of this sample is uncertain. The sequenced material came from peripheral blood.

The CDR3 sequence is CASSLVSGEQFF. The CDR3 region has the DNA TGTGCCAGCAGCTTGGTTAGCGGAGAGCAGTTCTTC. The gene calls are TRBV5-6 and TRBJ2-1; D may be TRBD2 (6 bases). CDR3 length equals 12 residues. Trimming took 0 bases from V and 10 from J, leaving 8 bases between them. The germline gives CDR1 SGHDT, CDR2 YYEEEE. Full variable domain (remainder filled in from reference TRBV5-6 and TRBJ2-1): DAGVTQSPTHLIKTRGQQVTLRCSPKSGHDTVSWYQQALGQGPQFIFQYYEEEERQRGNFPDRFSGHQFPNYSSELNVNALLLGDSALYLCASSLVSGEQFFGPGTRLTVL.